The text below deals with one T cell receptor (beta chain). This sample is drawn from a study of cytomegalovirus exposure and HLA in healthy donors. Vbeta (60) and Jbeta (13) primers were used in the PCR. Clones were read by immunoSEQ multiplex PCR, and TCRdb kept only the in-frame ones, dropping some. This table holds tens of thousands of clones. The source of this sequence is a woman aged 45-60 years in good health and CMV-seropositive. Material for sequencing was PBMCs.

CDR3 DNA sequence: TGTGCCAGCAGCTTAGCAGGGGAGGGGGAGACCCAGTACTTC. Its protein product is CASSLAGEGETQYF. The chain links TRBV11-2 to TRBJ2-5; D possibly corresponds to TRBD2 (7 bases). This CDR3 has 14 amino acids. The V end lost 1 base, the J end lost 5 bases, and 11 bases lay between the germline ends. Looked up from germline, CDR1 is SGHAT and CDR2 is FQNNGV.